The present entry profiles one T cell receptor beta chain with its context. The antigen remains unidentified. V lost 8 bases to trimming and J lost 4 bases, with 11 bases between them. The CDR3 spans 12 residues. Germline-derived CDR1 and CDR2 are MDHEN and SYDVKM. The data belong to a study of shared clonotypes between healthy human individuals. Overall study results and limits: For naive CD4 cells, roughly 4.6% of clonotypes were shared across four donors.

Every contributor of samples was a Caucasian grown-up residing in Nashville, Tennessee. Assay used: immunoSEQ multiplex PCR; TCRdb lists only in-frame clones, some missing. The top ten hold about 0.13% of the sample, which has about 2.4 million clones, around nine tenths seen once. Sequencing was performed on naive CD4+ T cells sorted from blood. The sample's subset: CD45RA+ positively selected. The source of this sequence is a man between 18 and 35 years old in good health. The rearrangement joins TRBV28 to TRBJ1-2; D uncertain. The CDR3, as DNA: TGTGCCAGCGGGTCCAGCCTCTATGGCTACACCTTC. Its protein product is CASGSSLYGYTF.